The 21 T cell receptor beta chains presented below share a single source sample, sequenced in a study of cytomegalovirus exposure and HLA in healthy donors. The assay was immunoSEQ multiplex PCR, and TCRdb's table has in-frame clones only and misses some. The sample holds more than 300,000 clones; approximately 90% are singletons and the top ten take 0.83%. The material sequenced was PBMCs. The receptors derive from a woman younger than 35 in good health and CMV-seronegative.

J is TRBJ1-5 and V is TRBV27, with TRBD1 matching 8 bases. Germline lookup yields CDR1 MNHEY and CDR2 SMNVEV (reference sequence). The V gene end was trimmed by 5 bases and the J gene end by 3 bases; junction bases not matched to a gene: 12. CDR3 length: 17 amino acids. The CDR3 bases are TGTGCCAGCAGTCCCCTATCCCGGGACAGGTCCAATCAGCCCCAGCATTTT. Protein product: CASSPLSRDRSNQPQHF.

This clone was recorded only once. The rearrangement uses TRBV28 and TRBJ2-3; TRBD2 aligns across 7 bases. The germline V gene has CDR1 MDHEN and CDR2 SYDVKM. CDR3 length: 15 residues. J was trimmed by 1 base and V by 5 bases; bases with no gene match: 6. The CDR3 reads CASSSGGSGTDTQYF. DNA for the CDR3: TGTGCCAGCAGTAGCGGCGGGAGCGGCACAGATACGCAGTATTTT.

The chain links TRBV7-7 to TRBJ2-2; D gene ambiguous. The CDR3 sequence is 18 residues long. V was trimmed by 2 bases and J by 1 base, leaving 17 bases between them. The germline V gene encodes CDR1 SSHAT and CDR2 FNYEAQ (reference sequence). CDR3: CASSLKHVRQENTGELFF. CDR3 nucleotides: TGTGCCAGCAGCTTAAAGCACGTACGGCAGGAGAACACCGGGGAGCTGTTTTTT.

CDR3 nucleotides: TGTGCCAGCAGCTCCCAAGGTGTCACCGTGCCTAGCCGGGTTATCACAGATACGCAGTATTTT. It encodes CASSSQGVTVPSRVITDTQYF. This rearrangement joins TRBV7-6 to TRBJ2-3; D possibly corresponds to TRBD2 (5 bases). With 4 bases removed from V and 2 bases from J, the gap between germline ends came to 31 bases. The CDR3 runs 21 residues. From germline, CDR1 is SGHVS and CDR2 FNYEAQ.

The chain recombines TRBV5-8 with TRBJ2-1, with TRBD2 as a possible D gene (6 bases). Germline V lookup: CDR1 SGHTS, CDR2 YDEGEE. This CDR3 is built from 15 residues. V lost 4 bases and J 4 bases, leaving 15 bases between the germline ends. CDR3 region: CASSPAGTRYNEQFF. Here the CDR3 DNA reads TGTGCCAGCAGCCCTGCCGGGACTCGGTACAATGAGCAGTTCTTC.

The V call is TRBV5-1, the J call TRBJ2-7; D remains ambiguous. The germline CDR1 and CDR2 sequences are SGHRS and YFSETQ. Trimming took 4 bases from V and 3 from J, leaving 17 bases between them. The CDR3 covers 15 residues. CDR3 region: CASSRLSGFSYEQYF. For the CDR3, the DNA is TGCGCCAGCAGCCGTTTGAGTGGTTTTAGCTACGAGCAGTACTTC. Supplemented by reference TRBV5-1 and TRBJ2-7, the full variable domain reads KAGVTQTPRYLIKTRGQQVTLSCSPISGHRSVSWYQQTPGQGLQFLFEYFSETQRNKGNFPGRFSGRQFSNSRSEMNVSTLELGDSALYLCASSRLSGFSYEQYFGPGTRLTVT.

The chain combines TRBV2 with TRBJ2-1; 16 positions agree with TRBD2. The CDR3 runs to 16 residues. Germline loops: CDR1 SNHLY, CDR2 FYNNEI. The J segment lost 7 bases and the V segment lost 1 base, leaving 1 base of the junction unmatched. In DNA, the CDR3 is TGTGCCAGCAGTGAAGAGGGACTAGCGGGAGGGAATGAGCAGTTCTTC. Translated: CASSEEGLAGGNEQFF.

The chain uses TRBV28 and TRBJ1-2; D perhaps matches TRBD1 (5 bases). The germline gives CDR1 MDHEN, CDR2 SYDVKM. Trimming left V 3 bases short and J 5 bases short, with 10 bases between. The CDR3 extends over 13 amino acids. The CDR3 bases are TGTGCCAGCAGTTTTTATCAGGGATATGGCTACACCTTC. This gives the protein CASSFYQGYGYTF.

The J gene is TRBJ2-7, the V gene TRBV7-9, with TRBD1 as a possible D gene (6 bases). The CDR3 is 13 residues long. Per germline, CDR1 SEHNR and CDR2 FQNEAQ (reference sequence). With 5 bases removed from V and 1 base from J, the gap between germline ends came to 9 bases. CDR3 residues: CASSRQDSYEQYF. In nucleotides, the CDR3 is TGTGCCAGCAGCAGACAGGATTCCTACGAGCAGTACTTC.

V gene TRBV5-6 combines with J gene TRBJ2-7; 11 nucleotides line up with TRBD1. The trim removed 7 bases at V and 5 bases at J, leaving 17 bases unmatched. Per the germline V gene, CDR1 is SGHDT and CDR2 is YYEEEE. CDR3 length: 17 residues. CDR3 protein: CASGKGQGVIPGHEQYF. The CDR3 DNA reads as TGTGCCAGCGGGAAGGGACAGGGGGTAATCCCTGGACACGAGCAGTACTTC.

The V call is TRBV4-1, the J call TRBJ1-1, with a possible D match to TRBD1 (5 bases). The CDR3 contains 14 residues. The germline V gene has CDR1 MGHRA and CDR2 YSYEKL. Trimming left V 0 bases short and J 11 bases short, with 16 bases between. The CDR3 DNA is TGCGCCAGCAGCCAAGATGTGCAGGGCCTTGGGGCTTTCTTT. Translation gives CASSQDVQGLGAFF.

This clone was detected only a few times. This chain connects TRBV6-1 to TRBJ2-3; tentative D call: TRBD2 (6 bases). V was clipped by 1 base and J by 1 base, with 9 bases between them. Germline V gene sequence: CDR1 MNHNS, CDR2 SASEGT. The CDR3 sequence is 15 residues long. CDR3 nucleotide sequence: TGTGCCAGCAGTGAAGATGGAGGGGGCACAGATACGCAGTATTTT. Protein: CASSEDGGGTDTQYF.

This chain joins TRBV2 and TRBJ2-7; 11 positions agree with TRBD1. The CDR3 has 15 residues. J lost 3 bases, V lost 6 bases, and 7 bases had no gene match. Germline V gene lookup returns CDR1 SNHLY and CDR2 FYNNEI. The CDR3 region is CASRGGQGAVYEQYF. The CDR3 DNA is TGTGCCAGCAGGGGAGGACAGGGGGCAGTCTACGAGCAGTACTTC.

This clone occurred once. This chain joins TRBV7-9 and TRBJ1-2; 7 nucleotides match TRBD1. CDR3 length equals 16 residues. Trimming cost V 2 bases and J 1 base; bases outside gene matches: 7. CDR1 and CDR2 from the germline V gene are SEHNR and FQNEAQ (reference sequence). CDR3 region: CASSLPIQGVNYGYTF. In nucleotides, the CDR3 is TGTGCCAGCAGCTTACCCATCCAGGGGGTTAACTATGGCTACACCTTC.

The rearrangement uses TRBV30 and TRBJ2-7, with 7 bases aligning to TRBD2. The J segment lost 2 bases and the V segment lost 6 bases, leaving 10 bases of the junction unmatched. This CDR3 has 14 amino acids. Germline V lookup: CDR1 GTSNPN, CDR2 SVGIG (reference sequence). CDR3 coding DNA: TGTGCCTGTCTGGGGGAGGGCCTAGCCTACGAGCAGTACTTC. This translates into CACLGEGLAYEQYF.

The chain couples TRBV28 to TRBJ1-5; D call uncertain. V lost 7 bases and J lost 9, with 13 bases in between. The CDR3 extends over 12 amino acids. Germline V lookup: CDR1 MDHEN, CDR2 SYDVKM. CDR3 loop: CASNPFGSPQHF. CDR3 in DNA: TGTGCCAGCAATCCTTTCGGGTCGCCCCAGCATTTT. Looking up the rest from reference TRBV28 and TRBJ1-5 gives the full variable domain: DVKVTQSSRYLVKRTGEKVFLECVQDMDHENMFWYRQDPGLGLRLIYFSYDVKMKEKGDIPEGYSVSREKKERFSLILESASTNQTSMYLCASNPFGSPQHFGDGTRLSIL.

The chain uses TRBV11-1 and TRBJ2-5; possible D gene TRBD1, 6 bases. V lost 4 bases and J 2 bases, leaving 17 bases between the germline ends. The CDR3 has 16 amino acids. Germline V gene lookup returns CDR1 SGHAT and CDR2 FQDESV (reference sequence). As DNA, the CDR3 is TGTGCCAGCAGCTCAAAGCACCGGGACAATCAAGAGACCCAGTACTTC. Amino acid sequence: CASSSKHRDNQETQYF.

The V call is TRBV5-8, the J call TRBJ1-1; 8 nucleotides line up with TRBD1. This CDR3 has 16 residues. Trimming cost V 1 base and J 1 base; bases outside gene matches: 6. Per germline, CDR1 SGHTS and CDR2 YDEGEE. The CDR3 nucleotides read TGTGCCAGCAGCTTGTTGCTAGGGACAGGGAACACTGAAGCTTTCTTT. Protein: CASSLLLGTGNTEAFF.

The chain recombines TRBV7-6 with TRBJ2-3; D perhaps matches TRBD1 (7 bases). V dropped 6 bases and J dropped 4 bases, with 20 bases sitting between them. This CDR3 is 16 amino acids long. Germline-derived CDR1 and CDR2 are SGHVS and FNYEAQ. The CDR3 coding sequence is TGTGCCAGCAGTCGTTCGACAGGGAGGAAGTCAGATACGCAGTATTTT. Translated, it gives CASSRSTGRKSDTQYF. Full variable domain (rest looked up from reference TRBV7-6 and TRBJ2-3): GAGVSQSPRYKVTKRGQDVALRCDPISGHVSLYWYRQALGQGPEFLTYFNYEAQQDKSGLPNDRFSAERPEGSISTLTIQRTEQRDSAMYRCASSRSTGRKSDTQYFGPGTRLTVL.

The genes are TRBV5-1 and TRBJ2-7; D perhaps matches TRBD2 (6 bases). The germline V gene encodes CDR1 SGHRS and CDR2 YFSETQ. V was cut by 0 bases and J by 3 bases, with 7 bases left in between. The CDR3 has 13 amino acids. CDR3 coding DNA: TGCGCCAGCAGCTTGGTCGGGAGCTACGAGCAGTACTTC. Protein: CASSLVGSYEQYF.

V usage is TRBV6-5 and J usage is TRBJ1-6, with 7 positions matching TRBD1. Germline CDR1 and CDR2: MNHEY and SVGAGI. This CDR3 comprises 14 residues. With 7 bases clipped from V and 7 bases from J, the junction kept 7 bases outside the gene matches. The CDR3 DNA reads as TGTGCCAGCACCCGGGACAGCTCAAATTCACCCCTCCACTTT. Translated: CASTRDSSNSPLHF.